Listed here are 19 T cell receptor beta chains from one sample, sequenced in a study of T cell clonality in common variable immunodeficiency. Libraries were prepared by immunoSEQ multiplex PCR; TCRdb keeps only in-frame clonotypes and omits some of them. The sample is made up of 80,000 or so clones, none counted only once. The sequencing input was peripheral blood mononuclear cells. These receptors were collected from a person aged 18 to 75 in good health.

This clone was detected many times. The read falls 3 residues short of the CDR3 end, and the missing part is taken from the germline J gene. This chain connects TRBV14 to TRBJ2-1; 7 bases are a match to TRBD2. The germline V gene encodes CDR1 SGHDN and CDR2 FVKESK. The CDR3 totals 17 residues. With V trimmed by 4 bases and J by 5 bases, 14 bases remained unmatched. CDR3 region: CASSRERWPSGDNEQFF. The DNA read from the CDR3 is TGTGCCAGCAGCCGAGAGAGGTGGCCTAGCGGAGACAATGAG. Variable domain in full (rest from reference TRBV14 and TRBJ2-1): EAGVTQFPSHSVIEKGQTVTLRCDPISGHDNLYWYRRVMGKEIKFLLHFVKESKQDESGMPNNRFLAERTGGTYSTLKVQPAELEDSGVYFCASSRERWPSGDNEQFFGPGTRLTVL.

As to this clone: The missing CDR3 end, 3 residues past where the read stops, is filled in from the germline J gene. The genes are TRBV2 and TRBJ2-5; the D gene is possibly TRBD1 (5 bases). V was cut by 3 bases and J by 5 bases, with 13 bases left in between. Per the germline V gene, CDR1 is SNHLY and CDR2 is FYNNEI. This CDR3 spans 14 amino acids. CDR3 sequence: CASSDLVGLETQYF. Incomplete CDR3 DNA: TGTGCCAGCAGTGACTTGGTGGGGCTGGAGACC.

This clone was recorded many times. Read coverage stops 3 residues before the CDR3 terminus; the germline J gene supplies the remainder. The chain has TRBV28 and TRBJ1-4; the D is unclear. CDR1 is MDHEN and CDR2 is SYDVKM in the germline V gene. The CDR3 has 12 amino acids. The CDR3: CASSLSGGKLFF. The DNA read from the CDR3 is TGTGCCAGCAGTTTATCAGGAGGGAAA.

This clone was observed at least ten times. The CDR3 is cut off 3 residues early in the read; its end comes from the germline J gene. J is TRBJ1-1 and V is TRBV6-2 or TRBV6-3, with D maybe TRBD1 (5 bases). CDR1 is MNHEY and CDR2 is SVGEGT in the germline V gene. The CDR3 length is 11 residues. CDR3 sequence: CASSTEGKAFF. The CDR3 DNA, read in part, is TGTGCCAGCAGCACGGAGGGGAAA.

With regard to this clone: The CDR3 goes on 3 residues after the read ends, and that part is filled in from the germline J gene. The chain links TRBV27 to TRBJ2-7; D may be TRBD1 (5 bases). This CDR3 contains 14 residues. The V end was cut by 5 bases, the J end by 3 bases, with 14 bases between. Germline values: CDR1 MNHEY, CDR2 SMNVEV (reference sequence). CDR3 amino acids: CASSPTGQIYEQYF. Incomplete CDR3 DNA: TGTGCCAGCAGTCCGACCGGACAAATCTACGAG.

This clone was detected many times. A clone one base away is much larger, so this may be a read error. The read ends 3 residues early relative to the CDR3; the germline J gene fills the gap. V is TRBV6-4 and J is TRBJ2-1, with 12 bases lining up with TRBD2. The CDR3 runs to 15 residues. Trimming took 2 bases from V and 4 from J; bases not matched to a gene: 0. Germline CDR1 reads MRHNA; CDR2 reads SNTAGT. The CDR3 DNA, read in part, is TGTGCCAGCAGTGACCTAGCGGGAGGGTACAATGAG. This codes for CASSDLAGGYNE. The entire CDR3 sequence reads CASSDLAGGYNEQFF.

This clone was detected ten times or more. The sequence runs out 3 residues before the end of the CDR3; the remainder is reconstructed from the germline J gene. J is TRBJ2-1 and V is TRBV11-3, with 9 bases that match TRBD1. Per the germline V gene, CDR1 is SGHNT and CDR2 is YENEEA. With V trimmed by 5 bases and J by 8 bases, 7 bases remained unmatched. This CDR3 region has 14 residues. The CDR3 bases that were read are TGTGCCAGCAGCCCTGGGACAGGGAGGGATGAG. Translating gives CASSPGTGRDE. The whole CDR3 sequence is CASSPGTGRDEQFF.

This clone was picked up many times. The CDR3 goes on 3 residues after the read ends, and that part is filled in from the germline J gene. The chain employs TRBV20-1 and TRBJ1-2; TRBD1 agrees at 7 bases. The germline V gene has CDR1 DFQATT and CDR2 SNEGSKA (reference sequence). This CDR3 contains 14 residues. Trimming removed 3 bases from V and 6 bases from J; junction bases left unmatched: 10. The CDR3 DNA, read in part, is TGCAGTGCTAGTTTACCAGGGGGGTGGGATGGC. Protein product: CSASLPGGWDG. The CDR3 reads in full as CSASLPGGWDGYTF.

This clone showed up many times. The read ends 3 residues before the CDR3 terminus; that terminus is restored from the germline J gene. V is TRBV12-3 or TRBV12-4 and J is TRBJ1-5; 8 nucleotides agree with TRBD1. Germline trimming cut 5 bases from V and 3 bases from J; bases unmatched to any gene: 3. The CDR3 is 14 amino acids. The sequenced CDR3 bases are TGTGCCAGCAGTAGACAGGGGAACAATCAGCCC. Its protein is CASSRQGNNQP. The whole CDR3 reads CASSRQGNNQPQHF.

This clone has ten or more counts. The CDR3 end is not reached by the read, which stops 3 residues before it; the germline J gene fills it in. The chain is built from TRBV20-1 and TRBJ2-4; 12 bases agree with TRBD2. The CDR3 sequence is 13 residues long. V shed 3 bases, J shed 6 bases, and the junction held 0 bases outside the gene matches. Per the germline V gene, CDR1 is DFQATT and CDR2 is SNEGSKA (reference sequence). The CDR3 loop is CSARTSGRNIQYF. The part of the CDR3 DNA that was read is TGCAGTGCTAGGACTAGCGGGAGAAACATT.

This clone was counted many times. From the germline J gene comes the end of the CDR3, since the read stops 3 residues before it. The V call is TRBV19, the J call TRBJ1-3; D is possibly TRBD1 (6 bases). Germline-derived CDR1 and CDR2 are LNHDA and SQIVND (reference sequence). This CDR3 region has 15 residues. Trimming shortened V by 3 bases and J by 3 bases, and 12 bases separated the two germline ends. The CDR3 loop is CASSISGGVGNTIYF. The covered CDR3 bases are TGTGCCAGTAGTATTTCGGGGGGCGTTGGAAACACC. The whole variable domain, remainder taken from reference TRBV19 and TRBJ1-3, is DGGITQSPKYLFRKEGQNVTLSCEQNLNHDAMYWYRQDPGQGLRLIYYSQIVNDFQKGDIAEGYSVSREKKESFPLTVTSAQKNPTAFYLCASSISGGVGNTIYFGEGSWLTVV.

This clone was detected ten times or more. The read ends 3 residues early relative to the CDR3; the germline J gene fills the gap. V is TRBV20-1 and J is TRBJ2-2, with 14 bases that match TRBD2. The CDR3 is 18 residues long. Germline CDR1 DFQATT, CDR2 SNEGSKA (reference sequence). Trimming cost V 3 bases and J 4 bases; bases outside gene matches: 10. CDR3 protein: CSASAGLAGDMSTGELFF. The DNA read from the CDR3 is TGCAGTGCTAGTGCGGGACTAGCGGGAGATATGAGCACCGGGGAG.

This clone was counted many times. The read gets to within 3 residues of the CDR3 end, and the germline J gene fills in the rest. J is TRBJ2-7 and V is TRBV2, with D uncertain. The CDR3 has 12 amino acids. Trimming took off 6 bases at V and 6 bases at J, with 12 bases between the two ends. Germline assignment: CDR1 SNHLY and CDR2 FYNNEI. The CDR3 sequence is CASRGRAREQYF. The CDR3 bases that were read are TGTGCCAGCAGAGGGCGAGCACGCGAG.

This clone has at least ten counts. The read ends 3 residues before the CDR3 terminus; that terminus is restored from the germline J gene. This chain connects TRBV12-3 or TRBV12-4 to TRBJ2-5; 10 nucleotides match TRBD1. This CDR3 comprises 15 residues. V shed 5 bases and J 2 bases; nucleotides not matched to a gene: 5. This chain's CDR3 is CASSPGTGDQETQYF. The covered CDR3 bases are TGTGCCAGCAGTCCCGGGACAGGGGATCAAGAGACC.

This clone was counted at least ten times. The read comes to an end 3 residues before the CDR3 does, leaving the germline J gene to fill in the end. The chain recombines TRBV19 with TRBJ1-2; weak D call: TRBD1 (5 bases). The germline V gene has CDR1 LNHDA and CDR2 SQIVND (reference sequence). This CDR3 region has 13 residues. Trimming removed 1 base from V and 4 bases from J, with 7 bases in between. CDR3 loop: CASSIAGSYGYTF. The covered CDR3 bases are TGTGCCAGTAGTATAGCAGGGAGCTATGGC.

This clone was recorded many times. Coverage ceases 3 residues before the CDR3 finishes, and the germline J gene fills in the end. V gene TRBV20-1 combines with J gene TRBJ2-5; the match to TRBD2 covers 12 bases. Germline V gives CDR1 DFQATT, CDR2 SNEGSKA (reference sequence). Losses at the gene ends were 4 bases for V and 2 bases for J; bases not matched to a gene: 5. The CDR3 covers 15 residues. CDR3 sequence: CSATKLAGGQETQYF. The DNA read from the CDR3 is TGCAGTGCTACCAAACTAGCGGGAGGACAAGAGACC.

This clone was detected many times. The read halts 3 residues ahead of the CDR3 end, with the missing end drawn from the germline J gene. The chain employs TRBV6-4 and TRBJ2-1; TRBD1 matches at 10 bases. Losses at the gene ends were 2 bases for V and 3 bases for J; bases not matched to a gene: 4. Germline loops: CDR1 MRHNA, CDR2 SNTAGT. There are 16 residues in the CDR3. The CDR3 sequence is CASSDKDRGGYNEQFF. The covered CDR3 bases are TGTGCCAGCAGTGACAAGGACAGGGGGGGCTACAATGAG.

This clone was picked up many times. The CDR3 end is not reached by the read, which stops 3 residues before it; the germline J gene fills it in. J is TRBJ2-2 and V is TRBV10-1; 10 positions match TRBD2. CDR1 is WNHNN, CDR2 SYGVQD, per germline (reference sequence). The CDR3 is made up of 15 amino acids. V gave up 5 bases and J gave up 4 bases; unmatched junction bases: 4. CDR3 sequence reads: CASSSGRAGTGELFF. The DNA read from the CDR3 is TGCGCCAGCAGTAGCGGGAGGGCCGGCACCGGGGAG.

The sample holds many counts of this clone. The read finishes 3 residues shy of the CDR3 end, and the germline J gene is used to complete it. The gene calls are TRBV20-1 and TRBJ2-3, with 7 bases matching TRBD2. The germline CDR1 and CDR2 sequences are DFQATT and SNEGSKA (reference sequence). The trim removed 0 bases at V and 4 bases at J, leaving 13 bases unmatched. CDR3 length: 17 residues. This chain's CDR3 is CSARDARAGEEADTQYF. The covered CDR3 bases are TGCAGTGCTAGAGACGCCCGGGCGGGAGAAGAGGCAGATACG.